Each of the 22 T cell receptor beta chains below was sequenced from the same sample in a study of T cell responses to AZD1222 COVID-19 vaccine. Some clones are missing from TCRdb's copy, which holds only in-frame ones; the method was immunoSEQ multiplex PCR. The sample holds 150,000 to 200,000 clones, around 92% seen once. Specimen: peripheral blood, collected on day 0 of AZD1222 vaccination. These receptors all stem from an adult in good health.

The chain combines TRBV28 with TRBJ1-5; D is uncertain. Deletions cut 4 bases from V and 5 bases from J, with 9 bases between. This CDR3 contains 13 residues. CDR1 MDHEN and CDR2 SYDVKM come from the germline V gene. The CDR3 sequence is CASSSGFHQPQHF. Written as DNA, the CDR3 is TGTGCCAGCAGTTCAGGTTTCCATCAGCCCCAGCATTTT.

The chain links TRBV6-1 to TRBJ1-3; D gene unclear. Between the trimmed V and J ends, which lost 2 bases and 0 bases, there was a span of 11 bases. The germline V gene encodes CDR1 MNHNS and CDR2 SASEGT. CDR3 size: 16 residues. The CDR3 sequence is CASSERGIVSGNTIYF. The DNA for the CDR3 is TGTGCCAGCAGTGAACGGGGTATTGTCTCTGGAAACACCATATATTTT.

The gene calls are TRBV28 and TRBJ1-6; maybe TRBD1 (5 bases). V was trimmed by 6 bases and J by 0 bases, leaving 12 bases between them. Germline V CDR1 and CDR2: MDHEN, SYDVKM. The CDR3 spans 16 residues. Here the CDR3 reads CASSPDRSSYNSPLHF. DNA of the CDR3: TGTGCCAGCAGCCCTGACAGAAGCTCCTATAATTCACCCCTCCACTTT.

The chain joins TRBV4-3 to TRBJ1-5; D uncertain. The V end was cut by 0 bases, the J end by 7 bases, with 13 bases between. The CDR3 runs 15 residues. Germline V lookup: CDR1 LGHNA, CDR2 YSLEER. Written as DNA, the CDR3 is TGCGCCAGCAGCCAAGATCGAAGCCCTGGGCAGCCCCAGCATTTT. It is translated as CASSQDRSPGQPQHF.

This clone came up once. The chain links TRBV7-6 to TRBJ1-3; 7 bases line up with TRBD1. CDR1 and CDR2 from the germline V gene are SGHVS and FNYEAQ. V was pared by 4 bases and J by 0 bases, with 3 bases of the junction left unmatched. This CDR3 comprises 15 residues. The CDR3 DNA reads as TGTGCCAGCAGCTCCTACAGGGGCTCTGGAAACACCATATATTTT. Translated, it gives CASSSYRGSGNTIYF.

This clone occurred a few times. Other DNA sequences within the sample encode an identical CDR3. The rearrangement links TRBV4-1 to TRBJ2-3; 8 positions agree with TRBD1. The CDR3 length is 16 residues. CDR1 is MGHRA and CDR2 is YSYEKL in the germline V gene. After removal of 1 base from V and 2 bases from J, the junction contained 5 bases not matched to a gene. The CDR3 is CASSQAGTGVTDTQYF. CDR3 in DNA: TGCGCCAGCAGCCAAGCCGGGACAGGAGTCACAGATACGCAGTATTTT.

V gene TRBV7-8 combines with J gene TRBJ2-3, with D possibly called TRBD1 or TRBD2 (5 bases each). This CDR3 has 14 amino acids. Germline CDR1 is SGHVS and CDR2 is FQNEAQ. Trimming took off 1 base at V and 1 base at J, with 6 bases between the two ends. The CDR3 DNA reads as TGTGCCAGCAGCTTAGTGGGGGGCACAGATACGCAGTATTTT. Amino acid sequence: CASSLVGGTDTQYF.

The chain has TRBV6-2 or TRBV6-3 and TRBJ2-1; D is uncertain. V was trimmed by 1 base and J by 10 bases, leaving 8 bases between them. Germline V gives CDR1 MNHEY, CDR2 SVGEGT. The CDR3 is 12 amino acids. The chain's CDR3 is CASSYFWEEQFF. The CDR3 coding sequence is TGTGCCAGCAGTTACTTTTGGGAAGAGCAGTTCTTC.

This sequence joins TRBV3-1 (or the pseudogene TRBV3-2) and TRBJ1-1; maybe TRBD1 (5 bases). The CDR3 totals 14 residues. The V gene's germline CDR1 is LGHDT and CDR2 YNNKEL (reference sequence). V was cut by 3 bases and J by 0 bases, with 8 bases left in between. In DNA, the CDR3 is TGTGCCAGCAGCCAGGGACTCATGAACACTGAAGCTTTCTTT. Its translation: CASSQGLMNTEAFF.

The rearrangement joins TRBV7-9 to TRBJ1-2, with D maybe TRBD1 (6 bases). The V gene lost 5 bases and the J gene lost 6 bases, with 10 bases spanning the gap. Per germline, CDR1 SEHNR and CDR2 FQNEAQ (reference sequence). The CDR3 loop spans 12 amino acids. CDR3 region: CASSREGDGYTF. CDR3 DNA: TGTGCCAGCAGCCGGGAGGGGGATGGCTACACCTTC.

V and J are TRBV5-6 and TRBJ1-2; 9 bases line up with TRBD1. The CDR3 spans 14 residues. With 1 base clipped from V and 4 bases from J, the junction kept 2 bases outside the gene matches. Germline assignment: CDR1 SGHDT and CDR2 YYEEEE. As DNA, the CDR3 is TGTGCCAGCAGCTTGAGGACAGGGGTCTATGGCTACACCTTC. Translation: CASSLRTGVYGYTF.

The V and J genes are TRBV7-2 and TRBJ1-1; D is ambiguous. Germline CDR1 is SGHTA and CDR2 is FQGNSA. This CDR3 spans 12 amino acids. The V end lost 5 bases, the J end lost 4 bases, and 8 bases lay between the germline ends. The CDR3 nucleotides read TGTGCCAGCAGCCTTCCCAGCACTGAAGCTTTCTTT. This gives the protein CASSLPSTEAFF.

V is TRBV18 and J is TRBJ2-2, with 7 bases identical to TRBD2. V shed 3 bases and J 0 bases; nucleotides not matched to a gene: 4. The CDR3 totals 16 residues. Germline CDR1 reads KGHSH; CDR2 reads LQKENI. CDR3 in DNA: TGTGCCAGCTCACCCCTGGGAGGGTCGAACACCGGGGAGCTGTTTTTT. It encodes CASSPLGGSNTGELFF.

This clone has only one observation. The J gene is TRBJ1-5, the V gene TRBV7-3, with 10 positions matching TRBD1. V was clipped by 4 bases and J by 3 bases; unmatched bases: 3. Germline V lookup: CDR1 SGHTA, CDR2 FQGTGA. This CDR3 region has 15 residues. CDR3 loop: CASSSDRGLNQPQHF. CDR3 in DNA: TGTGCCAGCAGCTCCGACAGGGGGCTCAATCAGCCCCAGCATTTT.

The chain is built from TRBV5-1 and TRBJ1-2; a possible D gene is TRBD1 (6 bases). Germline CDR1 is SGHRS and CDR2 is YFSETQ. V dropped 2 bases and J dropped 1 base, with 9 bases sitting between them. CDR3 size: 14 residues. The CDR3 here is CASSLGGLNYGYTF. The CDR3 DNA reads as TGCGCCAGCAGCTTAGGGGGACTTAACTATGGCTACACCTTC.

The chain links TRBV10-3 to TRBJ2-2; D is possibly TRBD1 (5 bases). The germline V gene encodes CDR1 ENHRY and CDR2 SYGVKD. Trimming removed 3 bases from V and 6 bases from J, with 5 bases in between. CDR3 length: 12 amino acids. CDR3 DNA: TGTGCCATCAGTGAAGGGGCCGGGGAGCTGTTTTTT. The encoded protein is CAISEGAGELFF.

The CDR3 here is CASRSQGGQPQHF. CDR3 bases: TGTGCCAGCAGATCCCAGGGGGGTCAGCCCCAGCATTTT. The V and J genes are TRBV6-5 and TRBJ1-5, with 7 bases lining up with TRBD1. Germline V gene data show CDR1 as MNHEY and CDR2 as SVGAGI. V gave up 6 bases and J gave up 6 bases; unmatched junction bases: 5. CDR3 length: 13 amino acids.

The CDR3 coding sequence is TGTGCCAGCAGCCCCCGGGACTACAATCAGCCCCAGCATTTT. Amino acids: CASSPRDYNQPQHF. The V gene is TRBV6-2 or TRBV6-3, the J gene TRBJ1-5, with a tentative D call TRBD1 (5 bases). The CDR3 loop spans 14 amino acids. V gave up 6 bases and J gave up 3 bases, with 12 bases separating them. CDR1 and CDR2 from the germline V gene are MNHEY and SVGEGT.

The CDR3 region has the DNA TGTGCCAGCAGCCAAGTGCAGGACCTTGGCTATGGCTACACCTTC. Its translation is CASSQVQDLGYGYTF. V gene TRBV3-1 (or the pseudogene TRBV3-2) combines with J gene TRBJ1-2; D is ambiguous. CDR1 and CDR2 from the germline V gene are LGHDT and YNNKEL (reference sequence). The CDR3 totals 15 residues. Between the trimmed V and J ends, which lost 1 base and 4 bases, there was a span of 13 bases.

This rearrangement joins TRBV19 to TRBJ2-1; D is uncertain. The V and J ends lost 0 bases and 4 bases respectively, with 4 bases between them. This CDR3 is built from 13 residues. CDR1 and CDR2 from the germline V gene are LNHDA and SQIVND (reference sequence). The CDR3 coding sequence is TGTGCCAGTAGTATAGATGGGTACAATGAGCAGTTCTTC. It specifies CASSIDGYNEQFF. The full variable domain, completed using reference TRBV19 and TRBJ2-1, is DGGITQSPKYLFRKEGQNVTLSCEQNLNHDAMYWYRQDPGQGLRLIYYSQIVNDFQKGDIAEGYSVSREKKESFPLTVTSAQKNPTAFYLCASSIDGYNEQFFGPGTRLTVL.

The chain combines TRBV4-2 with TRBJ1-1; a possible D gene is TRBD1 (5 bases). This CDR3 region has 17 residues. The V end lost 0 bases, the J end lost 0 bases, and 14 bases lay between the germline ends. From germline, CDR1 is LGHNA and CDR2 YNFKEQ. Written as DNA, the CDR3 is TGTGCCAGCAGCCAAGATGGGGCCCCCCATTTGAACACTGAAGCTTTCTTT. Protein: CASSQDGAPHLNTEAFF.

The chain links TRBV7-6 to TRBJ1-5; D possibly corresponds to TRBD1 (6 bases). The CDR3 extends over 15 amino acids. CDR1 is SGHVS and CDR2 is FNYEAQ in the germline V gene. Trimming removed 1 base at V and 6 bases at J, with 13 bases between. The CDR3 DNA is TGTGCCAGCAGCTTAGAGGGGGATAATAGTCAGCCCCAGCATTTT. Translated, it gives CASSLEGDNSQPQHF.